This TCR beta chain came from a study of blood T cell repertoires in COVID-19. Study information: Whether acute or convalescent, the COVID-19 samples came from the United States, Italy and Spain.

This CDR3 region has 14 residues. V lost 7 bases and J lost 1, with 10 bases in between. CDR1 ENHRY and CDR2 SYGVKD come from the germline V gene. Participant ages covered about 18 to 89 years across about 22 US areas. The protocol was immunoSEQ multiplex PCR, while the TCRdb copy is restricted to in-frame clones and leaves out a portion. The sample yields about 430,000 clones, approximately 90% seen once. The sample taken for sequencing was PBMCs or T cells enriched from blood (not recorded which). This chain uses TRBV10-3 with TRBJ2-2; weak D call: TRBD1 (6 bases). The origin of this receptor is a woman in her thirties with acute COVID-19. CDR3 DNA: TGTGCCATCACCGCGACAGGGAACACCGGGGAGCTGTTTTTT. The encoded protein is CAITATGNTGELFF.